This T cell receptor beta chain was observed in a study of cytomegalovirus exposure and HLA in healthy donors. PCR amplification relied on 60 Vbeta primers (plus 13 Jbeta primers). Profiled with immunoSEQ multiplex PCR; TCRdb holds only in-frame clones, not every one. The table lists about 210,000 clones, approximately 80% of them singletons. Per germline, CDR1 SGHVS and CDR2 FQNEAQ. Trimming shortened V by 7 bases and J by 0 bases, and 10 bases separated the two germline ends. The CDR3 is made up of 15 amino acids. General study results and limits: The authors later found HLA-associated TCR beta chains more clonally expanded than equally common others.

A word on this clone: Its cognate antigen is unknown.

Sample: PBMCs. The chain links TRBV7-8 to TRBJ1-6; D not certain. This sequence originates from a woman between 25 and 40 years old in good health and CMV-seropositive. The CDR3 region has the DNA TGTGCCAGCACCTTTCAGGCCTCCTATAATTCACCCCTCCACTTT. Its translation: CASTFQASYNSPLHF.